The 20 T cell receptor beta chains given below trace back to one sample, sequenced in a study of regulatory T cells in long-lasting Graves disease. Time point in this sample: newly diagnosed GD, antithyroid drugs for less than 3 months. PBMCs provided the RNA from which the TCR library was made. The authors built TCR beta libraries using iRepertoire HTBI primers and Arm-PCR of CDR3 regions. TCRdb re-called the multiplex PCR reads through MiXCR, storing one row per CDR3 protein. This sample has about 470,000 distinct CDR3 sequences, with about 15% found just once. The same data also went into a second study, on T cells in Graves' hyperthyroidism and ophthalmopathy.

Material: peripheral blood mononuclear cells (PBMCs), obtained at new diagnosis, from a patient treated with antithyroid drugs. These TCRs come from a woman aged 30 to 39 with Graves disease.

This clonotype was seen many times. In DNA, the CDR3 is TGTGCCAGCAGTCCTCGACAGGTAGGGGGTGAGCAGTACTTC. Protein: CASSPRQVGGEQYF. V gene TRBV12-3 or TRBV12-4 combines with J gene TRBJ2-7; D might be TRBD1 (6 bases). V was cut by 5 bases and J by 7 bases, with 18 bases left in between. The CDR3 extends over 14 amino acids.

This clonotype was recorded many times. The CDR3, as DNA: TGTGCCAGCAGTTTATGGCAGGGGGGAAACTATGGCTACACCTTC. Amino acid sequence: CASSLWQGGNYGYTF. V is TRBV28 and J is TRBJ1-2, with 7 bases that match TRBD1. This CDR3 spans 15 amino acids. The J segment lost 2 bases and the V segment lost 0 bases, leaving 3 bases of the junction unmatched. The V gene's germline CDR1 is MDHEN and CDR2 SYDVKM.

The sample holds a few counts of this clonotype. This chain links TRBV6-1 with TRBJ1-1; D possibly corresponds to TRBD1 (5 bases). V lost 2 bases and J lost 11, with 12 bases in between. Germline V gene lookup returns CDR1 MNHNS and CDR2 SASEGT. This CDR3 region has 12 residues. The CDR3 region is CASSERGSTAFF. The DNA of the CDR3 is TGTGCCAGCAGTGAAAGGGGTTCGACCGCTTTCTTT.

This clonotype was counted only a few times. The genes are TRBV7-2 and TRBJ2-3; tentative D call: TRBD2 (6 bases). Germline V gives CDR1 SGHTA, CDR2 FQGNSA. This CDR3 is 15 amino acids long. Between the trimmed V and J ends, which lost 2 bases and 2 bases, there was a span of 11 bases. The CDR3 sequence is CASSLSRGYTDTQYF. The CDR3 DNA follows: TGTGCCAGCAGCTTATCACGGGGGTACACAGATACGCAGTATTTT.

This clonotype was seen more than once but under ten times. The CDR3 reads CASSIGGRPGELFF. In DNA form, the CDR3 reads TGTGCCAGTAGTATAGGCGGTAGGCCCGGGGAGCTGTTTTTT. The rearrangement joins TRBV19 to TRBJ2-2; D is ambiguous. CDR3 length: 14 amino acids. V shed 1 base and J shed 6 bases, with 9 bases lying between them. Germline V lookup: CDR1 LNHDA, CDR2 SQIVND (reference sequence). The full variable domain, with the rest looked up from reference TRBV19 and TRBJ2-2, is DGGITQSPKYLFRKEGQNVTLSCEQNLNHDAMYWYRQDPGQGLRLIYYSQIVNDFQKGDIAEGYSVSREKKESFPLTVTSAQKNPTAFYLCASSIGGRPGELFFGEGSRLTVL.

This clonotype was observed a handful of times. This chain joins TRBV10-2 and TRBJ2-7; 8 bases match TRBD2. Germline trimming cut 5 bases from V and 7 bases from J; bases unmatched to any gene: 7. Germline CDR1 reads WSHSY; CDR2 reads SAAADI. This CDR3 spans 13 amino acids. CDR3 DNA: TGCGCCAGCAGTCCGGGACTAGTGGGGGAGCAGTACTTC. Amino acids: CASSPGLVGEQYF.

This chain connects TRBV5-1 to TRBJ2-1, with 11 bases that match TRBD2. The CDR3 runs to 15 residues. Losses at the gene ends were 1 base for V and 9 bases for J; bases not matched to a gene: 6. Germline V gene sequence: CDR1 SGHRS, CDR2 YFSETQ. Written as DNA, the CDR3 is TGCGCCAGCAGCTTGAAACTAGCGGGAGTGGGTGAGCAGTTCTTC. Translated, it gives CASSLKLAGVGEQFF.

This clonotype was counted many times. The chain combines TRBV30 with TRBJ2-7; D remains ambiguous. CDR1 and CDR2 from the germline V gene are GTSNPN and SVGIG (reference sequence). The CDR3 is made up of 13 amino acids. The V gene lost 0 bases and the J gene lost 1 base, with 7 bases spanning the gap. The CDR3 coding sequence is TGTGCCTGGAGTGTCGGCGTTTCCTACGAGCAGTACTTC. Encoded protein: CAWSVGVSYEQYF.

This clonotype was observed many times. The chain carries TRBV28 and TRBJ2-1; 9 bases are shared with TRBD2. The germline gives CDR1 MDHEN, CDR2 SYDVKM. This CDR3 region has 15 residues. Unmatched junction bases numbered 4, after V lost 5 bases and J lost 2 bases. The CDR3 loop reads CASSRLADTYNEQFF. In nucleotides, the CDR3 is TGTGCCAGCAGTCGACTAGCGGACACCTACAATGAGCAGTTCTTC.

The V and J genes are TRBV6-4 and TRBJ2-3, with 12 bases aligning to TRBD2. Germline CDR1 is MRHNA and CDR2 is SNTAGT. The CDR3 sequence is 16 residues long. V gave up 2 bases and J gave up 4 bases; unmatched junction bases: 4. The CDR3 spells CASSDRGLAGSDTQYF. CDR3 bases: TGTGCCAGCAGTGACCGGGGACTAGCGGGCTCAGATACGCAGTATTTT.

This chain uses TRBV6-2 or TRBV6-3 with TRBJ1-6, with no clear D. The CDR3 is made up of 17 amino acids. The V gene lost 4 bases and the J gene lost 9 bases, with 22 bases spanning the gap. Germline V gene lookup returns CDR1 MNHEY and CDR2 SVGEGT. The CDR3 loop reads CASSWRTAAEASSPLHF. As DNA, the CDR3 is TGTGCCAGCAGTTGGCGGACGGCTGCTGAGGCCAGTTCACCCCTCCACTTT.

The chain joins TRBV4-1 to TRBJ2-4; D may be TRBD1 (6 bases). Deletions cut 3 bases from V and 6 bases from J, with 9 bases between. CDR1 and CDR2 from the germline V gene are MGHRA and YSYEKL. This CDR3 is built from 13 residues. The DNA for the CDR3 is TGCGCCAGCAGCCAGGTACAGGGAAACATTCAGTACTTC. Translating gives CASSQVQGNIQYF.

J is TRBJ2-1 and V is TRBV24-1; tentatively, D is TRBD2 (6 bases). The germline V gene encodes CDR1 KGHDR and CDR2 SFDVKD. V lost 7 bases and J lost 5, with 14 bases in between. This CDR3 spans 14 amino acids. The CDR3 is CATSPRAGNNEQFF. The CDR3 DNA sequence: TGTGCCACCAGCCCTAGGGCGGGAAACAATGAGCAGTTCTTC.

In its sample, this clonotype was seen many times. The chain joins TRBV7-3 to TRBJ2-5; D may be TRBD2 (5 bases). Germline V gene lookup returns CDR1 SGHTA and CDR2 FQGTGA. Trimming pared 3 bases from V and 1 base from J, leaving 9 bases between. The CDR3 runs 14 residues. The CDR3 protein is CASSFEGSQETQYF. CDR3 sequence (DNA): TGTGCCAGCAGCTTCGAGGGTTCCCAAGAGACCCAGTACTTC.

This clonotype was recorded many times. The chain is built from TRBV7-2 and TRBJ2-1, with 7 bases fitting TRBD2. The V segment lost 5 bases and the J segment 10 bases; nucleotides outside the gene matches: 11. CDR1 is SGHTA, CDR2 FQGNSA, per germline. This CDR3 has 14 amino acids. This chain's CDR3 is CASSPNSSGQEQFF. The CDR3 DNA sequence: TGTGCCAGCAGCCCTAACTCTAGCGGCCAAGAGCAGTTCTTC.

V usage is TRBV24-1 and J usage is TRBJ1-2; D is possibly TRBD1 (5 bases). Trimming took 5 bases from V and 8 from J, leaving 14 bases between them. Germline assignment: CDR1 KGHDR and CDR2 SFDVKD. This CDR3 is built from 13 residues. CDR3 bases: TGTGCCACCAGTGCCCGCGACAGCGGAGGCTACACCTTC. This translates into CATSARDSGGYTF.

In its sample, this clonotype was seen a few times. V and J are TRBV7-9 and TRBJ2-3; TRBD1 matches at 8 bases. The J call may be wrong; the DNA end is better matched by TRBJ2-5. Germline assignment: CDR1 SEHNR and CDR2 FQNEAQ (reference sequence). The CDR3 covers 15 residues. The CDR3 DNA sequence: TGTGCCAGCAGCTTAGCCGGGACAGGTTTGGAGACCCAGTACTTC. Encoded protein: CASSLAGTGLETQYF.

The gene calls are TRBV24-1 and TRBJ1-1, with a tentative D call TRBD1 (6 bases). The germline V and J ends were trimmed by 4 bases and 1 base, with 9 bases remaining between them. Germline V gives CDR1 KGHDR, CDR2 SFDVKD. The CDR3 sequence is 14 residues long. The CDR3: CATSERGANTEAFF. As DNA, the CDR3 is TGTGCCACCAGTGAAAGGGGGGCGAACACTGAAGCTTTCTTT.

As for this clonotype: A much bigger clone sits one base away, suggesting this may be a read error. The V and J genes are TRBV11-2 and TRBJ2-1; D is tentatively TRBD1 or TRBD2 (5 bases each). The last part of the DNA fits TRBJ2-5 better; the J call may be wrong. The CDR3 spans 13 residues. Germline CDR1 and CDR2: SGHAT and FQNNGV. CDR3 amino acids: CVSSPGAGETQYF. DNA for the CDR3: TGTGTCAGCAGCCCCGGGGCAGGAGAGACCCAGTACTTC.

There are many counts of this clonotype. V and J are TRBV5-1 and TRBJ2-5; TRBD2 matches at 7 bases. With 4 bases clipped from V and 4 bases from J, the junction kept 10 bases outside the gene matches. The V gene's germline CDR1 is SGHRS and CDR2 YFSETQ. This CDR3 is built from 15 residues. The CDR3 loop is CASSTLAGPGETQYF. The CDR3 DNA sequence: TGCGCCAGCAGCACCTTAGCGGGCCCGGGAGAGACCCAGTACTTC.